Below are 17 T cell receptor beta chains sequenced from a single sample in a study of blood T cells in healthy people across ages. Through a sample-barcoded 5' primer and a J-beta primer mix, a second PCR was run for 7 to 11 cycles. TCRdb re-derived calls from the 5' RACE reads in MiXCR, one entry per CDR3 protein. The sample shows some 900,000 distinct CDR3 sequences, 25% to 35% of them seen only once. Sequenced material: blood. The origin of the receptors is a woman aged 80 or over in good health.

There are many counts of this clonotype. The chain employs TRBV6-5 and TRBJ2-3; 9 bases align to TRBD2. CDR3 length: 17 amino acids. From germline, CDR1 is MNHEY and CDR2 SVGAGI. After removal of 0 bases from V and 0 bases from J, the junction contained 4 bases not matched to a gene. The CDR3 coding sequence is TGTGCCAGCAGTTACTCGGCTAGCGGGGCTAGCACAGATACGCAGTATTTT. Translating gives CASSYSASGASTDTQYF.

This clonotype was seen repeatedly, ten times or more. The chain carries TRBV5-1 and TRBJ2-5; 11 bases map to TRBD1. The CDR3 has 13 amino acids. Per germline, CDR1 SGHRS and CDR2 YFSETQ. V trimming: 6 bases; J trimming: 4 bases; junction bases outside the gene matches: 2. CDR3 in amino acids: CASMGQGGETQYF. Written as DNA, the CDR3 is TGCGCCAGCATGGGACAGGGGGGAGAGACCCAGTACTTC.

This clonotype came up a few times. A much larger clone lies a single base off, so this may be a read error. The chain recombines TRBV4-3 with TRBJ2-5; 12 bases fit TRBD2. Germline-derived CDR1 and CDR2 are LGHNA and YSLEER. The CDR3 length is 15 residues. V lost 3 bases and J lost 5; bases outside the gene matches: 4. The CDR3 loop is CASSHTSGGWETQYF. The CDR3 DNA is TGCGCCAGCAGCCATACTAGCGGGGGGTGGGAGACCCAGTACTTC.

Notes on this clonotype: Being one base from a much bigger clone, this may be a read error. V is TRBV9 and J is TRBJ2-7; possible D gene TRBD2, 5 bases. CDR3 length: 13 amino acids. Trimming removed 0 bases from V and 7 bases from J, with 11 bases in between. Germline V gives CDR1 SGDLS, CDR2 YYNGEE. The CDR3 DNA reads TGTGCCAGCAGCGTAGGTCCCGGGGATGAGCAGTACTTC. The encoded protein is CASSVGPGDEQYF.

This sequence joins TRBV24-1 and TRBJ2-3; tentatively, D is TRBD2 (6 bases). Per the germline V gene, CDR1 is KGHDR and CDR2 is SFDVKD. This CDR3 has 17 amino acids. Trimming removed 5 bases at V and 0 bases at J, with 17 bases between. DNA for the CDR3: TGTGCCACCAGTGCCAAACGGGACTCTTCTAGCACAGATACGCAGTATTTT. This gives the protein CATSAKRDSSSTDTQYF.

This clonotype was observed a single time. This CDR3 fails to terminate in the conserved phenylalanine or tryptophan, so it likely reflects a read error. The chain is built from TRBV7-8 and TRBJ2-7; 8 bases fit TRBD2. The CDR3 is 15 residues long. With 9 bases clipped from V and 3 bases from J, the junction kept 13 bases outside the gene matches. Germline V gene data show CDR1 as SGHVS and CDR2 as FQNEAQ. The CDR3 bases are TGTGCCAGAAACCCCGGGAGGGGCATGGACTACGAGCAGTACCTC. It is translated as CARNPGRGMDYEQYL.

Here the CDR3 reads CASSHGQGLTYEQYF. Written as DNA, the CDR3 is TGTGCCAGCAGCCATGGACAGGGCTTGACCTACGAGCAGTACTTC. The rearrangement links TRBV7-9 to TRBJ2-4; 8 nucleotides match TRBD1. The J call is uncertain, as TRBJ2-7 better fits the DNA end. Germline CDR1 and CDR2: SEHNR and FQNEAQ (reference sequence). The CDR3 covers 15 residues.

The sample holds a few counts of this clonotype. The chain employs TRBV20-1 and TRBJ1-2; D not resolved. V was trimmed by 1 base and J by 8 bases, leaving 14 bases between them. This CDR3 comprises 13 residues. Germline V gene lookup returns CDR1 DFQATT and CDR2 SNEGSKA (reference sequence). The CDR3: CSARVDRREGYTF. In nucleotides, the CDR3 is TGCAGTGCTAGAGTGGACCGCCGGGAGGGCTACACCTTC.

This clonotype occurred many times. The chain has TRBV27 and TRBJ2-3; a weak D match, TRBD1 (5 bases). CDR1 is MNHEY, CDR2 SMNVEV, per germline (reference sequence). The CDR3 is 14 amino acids. The V end lost 6 bases, the J end lost 2 bases, and 12 bases lay between the germline ends. The CDR3 DNA sequence: TGTGCCAGCAGAAAACAGGCTTACACAGATACGCAGTATTTT. Amino acid sequence: CASRKQAYTDTQYF.

This clonotype was detected many times. This sequence joins TRBV24-1 and TRBJ2-7; 8 bases match TRBD1. The CDR3 runs 18 residues. J gave up 2 bases and V 0 bases, and 11 bases lay outside the gene matches. The germline V gene encodes CDR1 KGHDR and CDR2 SFDVKD. The CDR3 DNA reads TGTGCCACCAGTGATTTGCAACGTATCGGACAGGGACCCTACGAGCAGTACTTC. Translation: CATSDLQRIGQGPYEQYF.

Note on this clonotype: This could be a read error, since a much larger clone is one nucleotide away. This chain joins TRBV12-3 or TRBV12-4 and TRBJ1-5, with TRBD1 matching 7 bases. The CDR3 consists of 14 residues. Unmatched junction bases numbered 9, after V lost 5 bases and J lost 8 bases. This CDR3 reads CASSRDSLGEPQHF. The CDR3 coding sequence is TGTGCCAGCAGTAGGGACAGCCTTGGGGAGCCCCAGCATTTT.

This chain connects TRBV29-1 to TRBJ2-1; D gene unclear. The CDR3 spans 14 residues. V lost 2 bases and J 0 bases, leaving 8 bases between the germline ends. Germline values: CDR1 SQVTM, CDR2 ANQGSEA. CDR3 nucleotides: TGCAGCGTTGAACTCGTAAGCTCCTACAATGAGCAGTTCTTC. This translates into CSVELVSSYNEQFF.

Of note for this clonotype: One base away lies a much larger clone, so this may be a sequencing read error. The V call is TRBV11-2, the J call TRBJ2-6; D is perhaps TRBD2 (6 bases). This CDR3 spans 15 amino acids. Germline V CDR1 and CDR2: SGHAT, FQNNGV. Here the CDR3 DNA reads TGTGTCAGCAGCGCTCGCGGGGCTAGAGGCAACGTCCTGACTTTC. It yields the protein CVSSARGARGNVLTF.

This clonotype was found many times. The V gene is TRBV29-1, the J gene TRBJ1-2; D unclear. The CDR3 has 10 residues. From germline, CDR1 is SQVTM and CDR2 ANQGSEA. V was cut by 6 bases and J by 7 bases, with 9 bases left in between. CDR3 sequence (DNA): TGCAGCGTCTCCGAATTTGGCTACACCTTC. Residues: CSVSEFGYTF. Looking up the rest from reference TRBV29-1 and TRBJ1-2 gives the full variable domain: SAVISQKPSRDICQRGTSLTIQCQVDSQVTMMFWYRQQPGQSLTLIATANQGSEATYESGFVIDKFPISRPNLTFSTLTVSNMSPEDSSIYLCSVSEFGYTFGSGTRLTVV.

This clonotype was seen a few times. The DNA is left out, because the CDR3 cannot be placed on it with certainty; the CDR3 is given as TCRdb lists it. The rearrangement links TRBV21-1 to TRBJ1-5; the table's D call TRBD1 went unverified against the DNA. TRBV21-1 is reported as a pseudogene. The CDR3 sequence runs 20 residues, both termini included. This CDR3 reads CASTPKVGQGTPRSNQPQHF.

This clonotype showed up just once. The rearrangement links TRBV12-3 or TRBV12-4 to TRBJ2-3; D unresolved. This CDR3 has 13 amino acids. Between the trimmed V and J ends, which lost 7 bases and 4 bases, there was a span of 12 bases. In DNA, the CDR3 is TGTGCCAGCATGACACTAAGCGCAGATACGCAGTATTTT. Amino acid sequence: CASMTLSADTQYF.

This clonotype was picked up many times. This rearrangement joins TRBV7-9 to TRBJ1-5; D may be TRBD1 (5 bases). The CDR3 contains 12 residues. Trimming took 8 bases from V and 6 from J, leaving 11 bases between them. Germline V lookup: CDR1 SEHNR, CDR2 FQNEAQ (reference sequence). The CDR3 spells CASSLDTQPQHF. For the CDR3, the DNA is TGTGCCAGCTCACTGGACACTCAGCCCCAGCATTTT.